These T cell receptor beta chains were read from a single sample in a study of blood T cell repertoires in COVID-19. The assay was immunoSEQ multiplex PCR, and TCRdb's table has in-frame clones only and misses some. The repertoire holds roughly 250,000 clones, with around four fifths as singletons. Sequenced: peripheral blood. The receptors were gathered from a woman aged 55 to 70 with active or convalescent COVID-19. The CDR3 runs from the conserved cysteine through the conserved F or W. D genes are given only for firm matches. The size entry is marked missing in some rows and otherwise reads once, few, many or a size class.

j_call d_call clone_size v_call cdr3_nt cdr3_aa
TRBJ1-4 NA few TRBV6-5 TGTGCCAGCAGTTACTCATCCGGCGGAAAACTGTTTTTT CASSYSSGGKLFF
TRBJ2-4 TRBD2 NA TRBV28 TGTGCCAGCAGTTTCTCATCTAGCGGGGGGTTGTACATTCAGTACTTC CASSFSSSGGLYIQYF
TRBJ2-7 TRBD1 NA TRBV27 TGTGCCAGCAGTTTAACAGGGGCCTACGAGCAGTACTTC CASSLTGAYEQYF
TRBJ1-3 TRBD1 NA TRBV2 TGTGCCAGCAGTTGGGACAGGGGGCCTGGAAACACCATATATTTT CASSWDRGPGNTIYF
TRBJ2-3 TRBD2 once TRBV30 TGTGCCTGGAGTGCCCTTGGGGGACTAGGAACAGATACGCAGTATTTT CAWSALGGLGTDTQYF
TRBJ1-1 NA NA TRBV3-1/TRBV3-2 TGTGCCAGCAAGGGAGGAGGGATGAACACTGAAGCTTTCTTT CASKGGGMNTEAFF
TRBJ2-3 TRBD2 NA TRBV13 TGTGCCAGCAGCTTCTCAGGACTAGCAAGCACAGATACGCAGTATTTT CASSFSGLASTDTQYF
TRBJ2-2 TRBD1 NA TRBV18 TGTGCCAGCTCACCACCCCCAGGACAGGCTAACACCGGGGAGCTGTTTTTT CASSPPPGQANTGELFF
TRBJ2-6 NA NA TRBV11-3 TGTGCCAGCAGCTCTACAGGGATTGGGGCCAACGTCCTGACTTTC CASSSTGIGANVLTF
TRBJ2-1 TRBD1 NA TRBV29-1 TGCAGCGCCGGACAGGGTTCCTACAATGAGCAGTTCTTC CSAGQGSYNEQFF
TRBJ2-1 NA NA TRBV6-5 TGTGCCAGTCGTTTAATAGCGGTATCGGGGAATGAGCAGTTCTTC CASRLIAVSGNEQFF
TRBJ2-5 TRBD2 NA TRBV5-1 TGCGCCAGCAGCTTGAGCGGGGGGGAAGAGACCCAGTACTTC CASSLSGGEETQYF
TRBJ2-1 NA NA TRBV11-3 TGTGCCAGCAGGAGGGCAGCCAATGAGCAGTTCTTC CASRRAANEQFF
TRBJ2-3 TRBD1 NA TRBV27 TGTGCCAGCAGTTCCTGGACAGGGGGCCGCACAGATACGCAGTATTTT CASSSWTGGRTDTQYF
TRBJ2-2 TRBD2 NA TRBV2 TGTGCCAGCAGTGACGAATTAGCGGGAGGGCCTATCGGGGAGCTGTTTTTT CASSDELAGGPIGELFF
TRBJ2-1 NA NA TRBV9 TGTGCCAGCAGCGCCCGGGACAACAATGAGCAGTTCTTC CASSARDNNEQFF
TRBJ2-2 NA NA TRBV7-2 TGTGCCAGCAGCCCCAACGGCGGCGGGACGACCGGGGAGCTGTTTTTT CASSPNGGGTTGELFF
TRBJ1-1 TRBD1 NA TRBV27 TGTGCCAGCAGTGGGGGACAGGGGGACACTGAAGCTTTCTTT CASSGGQGDTEAFF
TRBJ1-6 NA NA TRBV2 TGTGCCAGCAGCCGCAGGGGTTCACCCCTCCACTTT CASSRRGSPLHF
TRBJ1-1 TRBD1 NA TRBV3-1/TRBV3-2 TGTGCCAGCGCCTCCGCAGGGGGCGACACTGAAGCTTTCTTT CASASAGGDTEAFF
TRBJ1-2 NA few TRBV28 TGTGCCAGCAGTTTATGGGGTGAGGATGGCTACACCTTC CASSLWGEDGYTF
TRBJ1-5 NA many TRBV12-3/TRBV12-4 TGTGCCAGCAGTTTTAGAAGACAGCCCCAGCATTTT CASSFRRQPQHF
TRBJ2-7 TRBD1 NA TRBV5-1 TGCGCCAGCAGCTTGAGGGGCAGGGGGCGCTACGAGCAGTACTTC CASSLRGRGRYEQYF
TRBJ1-1 NA NA TRBV27 TGTGCCAGCAGTTTCTGGTCGAGAGGGACTGAAGCTTTCTTT CASSFWSRGTEAFF
TRBJ1-1 NA NA TRBV5-1 TGCGCCAGCAAAGGGCAGGGGAACACTGAAGCTTTCTTT CASKGQGNTEAFF
TRBJ2-1 TRBD2 NA TRBV6-4 TGTGCCAGCAGTGACTCGATACCGAGGAGCGGGAGAACCGATGAGCAGTTCTTC CASSDSIPRSGRTDEQFF
TRBJ2-5 NA NA TRBV5-1 TGCGCCAGCAGGCAAGCGGAGACCCAGTACTTC CASRQAETQYF
TRBJ2-5 TRBD1 NA TRBV7-9 TGTGCCAGCAGCCCCTCCGGGACAGGACGAAACTTC CASSPSGTGRNF